The next 3 T cell receptor beta chains were all read from a single sample in a study of cytomegalovirus exposure and HLA in healthy donors. Both 60 Vbeta primers and 13 Jbeta primers went into the PCR. The assay was immunoSEQ multiplex PCR, and TCRdb's table has in-frame clones only and misses some. This sample has 150,000 to 180,000 clones, with over 70% found just once. Sequencing was performed on PBMCs. The receptor source for this set is a man aged 30-40 years in good health and CMV-seropositive.

The chain couples TRBV4-1 to TRBJ2-3; 10 nucleotides match TRBD2. Germline CDR1 and CDR2: MGHRA and YSYEKL. V gave up 3 bases and J gave up 0 bases; unmatched junction bases: 3. The CDR3 totals 16 residues. The CDR3 DNA sequence: TGCGCCAGCAGCCAGGGACTAGCGTCTAGCACAGATACGCAGTATTTT. As protein: CASSQGLASSTDTQYF.

The chain couples TRBV2 to TRBJ1-5, with 7 bases identical to TRBD1. The CDR3 is made up of 14 amino acids. With 6 bases clipped from V and 7 bases from J, the junction kept 9 bases outside the gene matches. The germline V gene encodes CDR1 SNHLY and CDR2 FYNNEI. The CDR3 here is CASSGITGEQPQHF. The CDR3, as DNA: TGTGCCAGCAGCGGAATAACAGGGGAGCAGCCCCAGCATTTT.

The rearrangement uses TRBV25-1 and TRBJ2-4; a possible D gene is TRBD2 (6 bases). V was pared by 5 bases and J by 0 bases, with 17 bases between. This CDR3 region has 17 residues. CDR1 MGHDK and CDR2 SYGVNS come from the germline V gene. In nucleotides, the CDR3 is TGTGCCAGCAGTCCCCCGACCCGGGGAGGAGCCAAAAACATTCAGTACTTC. It translates to CASSPPTRGGAKNIQYF.